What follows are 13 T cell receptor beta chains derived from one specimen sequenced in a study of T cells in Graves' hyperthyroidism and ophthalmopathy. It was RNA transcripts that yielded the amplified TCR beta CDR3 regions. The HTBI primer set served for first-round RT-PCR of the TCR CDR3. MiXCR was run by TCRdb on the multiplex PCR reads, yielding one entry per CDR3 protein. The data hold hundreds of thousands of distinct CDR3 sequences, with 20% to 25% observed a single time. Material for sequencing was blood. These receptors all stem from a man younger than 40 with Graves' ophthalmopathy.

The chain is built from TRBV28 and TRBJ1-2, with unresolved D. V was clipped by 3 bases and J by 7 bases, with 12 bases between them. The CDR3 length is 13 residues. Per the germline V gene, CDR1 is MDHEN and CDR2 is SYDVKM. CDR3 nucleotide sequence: TGTGCCAGCAGTTTTTGGAGTAGCTCTGGCTACACCTTC. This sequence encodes CASSFWSSSGYTF.

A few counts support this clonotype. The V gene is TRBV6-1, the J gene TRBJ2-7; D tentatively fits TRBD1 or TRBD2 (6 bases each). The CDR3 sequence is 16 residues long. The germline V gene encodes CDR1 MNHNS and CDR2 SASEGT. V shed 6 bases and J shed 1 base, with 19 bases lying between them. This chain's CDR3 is CASRPEDGGASYEQYF. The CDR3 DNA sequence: TGTGCCAGCAGACCCGAAGACGGGGGCGCTTCCTACGAGCAGTACTTC.

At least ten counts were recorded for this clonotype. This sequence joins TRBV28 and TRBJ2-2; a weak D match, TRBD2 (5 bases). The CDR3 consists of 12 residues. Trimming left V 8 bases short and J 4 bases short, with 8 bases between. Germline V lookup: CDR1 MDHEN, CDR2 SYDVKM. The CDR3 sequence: CASEEATGELFF. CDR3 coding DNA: TGTGCCAGCGAGGAGGCCACCGGGGAGCTGTTTTTT.

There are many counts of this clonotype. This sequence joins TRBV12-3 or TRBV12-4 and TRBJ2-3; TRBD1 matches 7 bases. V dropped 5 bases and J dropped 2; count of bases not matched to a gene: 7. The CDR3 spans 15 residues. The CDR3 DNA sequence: TGTGCCAGCAGTCTTCGACAGGGAATCACAGATACGCAGTATTTT. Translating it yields CASSLRQGITDTQYF.

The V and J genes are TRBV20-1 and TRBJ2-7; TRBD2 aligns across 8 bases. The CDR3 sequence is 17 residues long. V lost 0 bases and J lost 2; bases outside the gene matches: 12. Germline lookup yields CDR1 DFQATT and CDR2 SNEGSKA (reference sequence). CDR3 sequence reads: CSARDTLAGKLTYEQYF. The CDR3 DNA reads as TGCAGTGCTAGAGATACGCTAGCGGGCAAGTTAACCTACGAGCAGTACTTC.

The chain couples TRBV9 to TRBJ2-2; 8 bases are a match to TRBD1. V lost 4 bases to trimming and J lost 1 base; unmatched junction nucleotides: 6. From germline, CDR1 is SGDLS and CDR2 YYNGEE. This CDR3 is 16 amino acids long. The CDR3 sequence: CASSPRQGMNTGELFF. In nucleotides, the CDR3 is TGTGCCAGCAGCCCAAGACAGGGGATGAACACCGGGGAGCTGTTTTTT.

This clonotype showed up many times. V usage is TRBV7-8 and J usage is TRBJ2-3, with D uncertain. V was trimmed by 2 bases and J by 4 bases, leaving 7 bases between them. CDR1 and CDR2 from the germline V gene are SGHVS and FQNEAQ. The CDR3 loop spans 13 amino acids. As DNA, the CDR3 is TGTGCCAGCAGCTTAATCCCCCCAGATACGCAGTATTTT. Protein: CASSLIPPDTQYF.

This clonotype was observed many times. CDR3: CASSRHLYRSSTDTQYF. The CDR3, as DNA: TGTGCCAGCAGCCGCCACCTCTATCGTTCTAGCACAGATACGCAGTATTTT. The V and J genes are TRBV14 and TRBJ2-3; no definite D call. Between the trimmed V and J ends, which lost 4 bases and 0 bases, there was a span of 17 bases. In germline, CDR1 is SGHDN, CDR2 FVKESK. There are 17 residues in the CDR3.

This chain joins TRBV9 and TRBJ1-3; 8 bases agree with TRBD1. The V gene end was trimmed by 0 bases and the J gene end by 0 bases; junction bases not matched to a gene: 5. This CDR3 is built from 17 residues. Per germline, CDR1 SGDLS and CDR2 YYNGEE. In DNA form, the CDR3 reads TGTGCCAGCAGCGTAGGACAGGGGCCTAGCTCTGGAAACACCATATATTTT. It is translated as CASSVGQGPSSGNTIYF.

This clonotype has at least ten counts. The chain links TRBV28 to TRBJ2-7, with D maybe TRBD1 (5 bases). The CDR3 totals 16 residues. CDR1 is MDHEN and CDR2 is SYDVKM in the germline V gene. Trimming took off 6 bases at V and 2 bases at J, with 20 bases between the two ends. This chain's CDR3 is CASRPQGGFLTYEQYF. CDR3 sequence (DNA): TGTGCCAGCAGGCCCCAGGGCGGCTTTTTAACCTACGAGCAGTACTTC.

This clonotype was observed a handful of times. The CDR3 sequence is CASSLGGGASSGNTIYF. Here the CDR3 DNA reads TGTGCCAGCAGCTTAGGGGGGGGGGCGAGCTCTGGAAACACCATATATTTT. The chain joins TRBV7-2 to TRBJ1-3, with D perhaps matching TRBD1 (6 bases). The CDR3 length is 17 residues. With 1 base removed from V and 0 bases from J, the gap between germline ends came to 13 bases. Germline lookup yields CDR1 SGHTA and CDR2 FQGNSA.

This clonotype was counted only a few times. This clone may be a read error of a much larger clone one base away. The CDR3 coding sequence is TGTGCCAGCAACCAGGGGCAAGAAGCTTTCTTT. Translating gives CASNQGQEAFF. The V call is TRBV3-1, the J call TRBJ1-1; D might be TRBD1 (6 bases). The length of the CDR3 is 11 residues. V was shortened by 7 bases and J by 8 bases, with 11 bases between the two germline ends. The germline gives CDR1 LGHDT, CDR2 YNNKEL (reference sequence).

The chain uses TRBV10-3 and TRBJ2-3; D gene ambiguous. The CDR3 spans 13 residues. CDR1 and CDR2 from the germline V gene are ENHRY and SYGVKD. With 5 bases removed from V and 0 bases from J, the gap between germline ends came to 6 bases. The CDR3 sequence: CAISMTSTDTQYF. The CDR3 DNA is TGTGCCATCAGTATGACTAGCACAGATACGCAGTATTTT.